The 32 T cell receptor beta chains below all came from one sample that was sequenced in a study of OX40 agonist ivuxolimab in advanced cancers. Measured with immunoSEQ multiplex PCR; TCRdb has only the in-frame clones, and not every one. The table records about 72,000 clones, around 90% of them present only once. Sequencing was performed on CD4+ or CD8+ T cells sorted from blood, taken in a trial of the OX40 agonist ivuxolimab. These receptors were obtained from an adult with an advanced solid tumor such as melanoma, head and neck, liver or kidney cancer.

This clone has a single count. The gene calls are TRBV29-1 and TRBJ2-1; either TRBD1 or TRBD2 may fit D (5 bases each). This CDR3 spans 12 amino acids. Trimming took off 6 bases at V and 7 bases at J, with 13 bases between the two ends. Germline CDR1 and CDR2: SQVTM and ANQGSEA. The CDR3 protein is CSVNPRENEQFF. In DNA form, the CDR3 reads TGCAGCGTCAACCCCAGGGAGAATGAGCAGTTCTTC.

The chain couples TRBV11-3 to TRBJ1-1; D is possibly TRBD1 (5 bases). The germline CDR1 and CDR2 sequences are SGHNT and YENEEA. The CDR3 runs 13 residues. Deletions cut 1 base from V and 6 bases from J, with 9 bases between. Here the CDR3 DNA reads TGTGCCAGCAGCTTAGGTGAAGGGGCTGAAGCTTTCTTT. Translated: CASSLGEGAEAFF.

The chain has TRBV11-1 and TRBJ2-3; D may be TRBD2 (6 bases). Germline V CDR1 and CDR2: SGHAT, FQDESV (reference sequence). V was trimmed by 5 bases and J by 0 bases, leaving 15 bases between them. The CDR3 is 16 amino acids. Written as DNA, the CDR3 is TGTGCCAGCAGCCAACTTAGCGGAACTAGCACAGATACGCAGTATTTT. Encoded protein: CASSQLSGTSTDTQYF.

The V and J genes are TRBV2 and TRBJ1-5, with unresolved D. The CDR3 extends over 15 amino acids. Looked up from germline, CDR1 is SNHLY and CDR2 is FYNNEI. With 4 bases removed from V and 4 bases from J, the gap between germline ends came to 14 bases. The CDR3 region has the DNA TGTGCCAGCAGTGCCTCCGGGTTGGGGAATCAGCCCCAGCATTTT. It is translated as CASSASGLGNQPQHF.

The CDR3 region is CASSLAPSGGYNEQFF. Here the CDR3 DNA reads TGTGCCAGCAGCTTAGCCCCTAGCGGGGGCTACAATGAGCAGTTCTTC. The chain links TRBV7-2 to TRBJ2-1, with 10 bases that match TRBD2. The V and J ends lost 0 bases and 3 bases, in that order; junction bases with no gene match: 2. Germline lookup yields CDR1 SGHTA and CDR2 FQGNSA. This CDR3 spans 16 amino acids.

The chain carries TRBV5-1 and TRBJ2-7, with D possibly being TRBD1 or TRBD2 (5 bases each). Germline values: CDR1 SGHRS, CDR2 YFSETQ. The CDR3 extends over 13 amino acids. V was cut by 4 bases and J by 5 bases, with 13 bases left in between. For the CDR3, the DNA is TGCGCCAGCAGCACCGCCGGGACCCACGAGCAGTACTTC. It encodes CASSTAGTHEQYF.

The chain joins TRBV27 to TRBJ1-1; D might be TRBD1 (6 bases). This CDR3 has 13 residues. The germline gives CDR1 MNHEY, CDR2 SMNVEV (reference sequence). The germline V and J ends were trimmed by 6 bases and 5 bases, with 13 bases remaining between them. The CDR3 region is CASRKTGKTEAFF. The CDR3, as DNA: TGTGCCAGCAGGAAAACAGGGAAAACTGAAGCTTTCTTT.

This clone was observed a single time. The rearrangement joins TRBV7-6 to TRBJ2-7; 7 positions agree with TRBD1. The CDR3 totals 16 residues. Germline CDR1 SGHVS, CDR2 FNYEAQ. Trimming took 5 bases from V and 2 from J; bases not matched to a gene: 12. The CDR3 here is CASSKPPGQRAYEQYF. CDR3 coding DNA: TGTGCCAGCAGCAAACCTCCGGGACAGAGAGCCTACGAGCAGTACTTC.

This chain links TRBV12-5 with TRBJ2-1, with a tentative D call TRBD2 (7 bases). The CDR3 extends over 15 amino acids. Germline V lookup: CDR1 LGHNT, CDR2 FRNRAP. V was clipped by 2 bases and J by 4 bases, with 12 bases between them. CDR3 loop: CASGLWGGGYNEQFF. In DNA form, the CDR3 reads TGTGCTAGTGGTTTGTGGGGGGGCGGTTACAATGAGCAGTTCTTC.

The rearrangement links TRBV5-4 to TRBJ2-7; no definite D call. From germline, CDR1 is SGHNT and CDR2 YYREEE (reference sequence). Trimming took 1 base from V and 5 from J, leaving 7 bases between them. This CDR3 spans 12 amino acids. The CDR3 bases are TGTGCCAGCAGCTTGAACACCCACGAGCAGTACTTC. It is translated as CASSLNTHEQYF.

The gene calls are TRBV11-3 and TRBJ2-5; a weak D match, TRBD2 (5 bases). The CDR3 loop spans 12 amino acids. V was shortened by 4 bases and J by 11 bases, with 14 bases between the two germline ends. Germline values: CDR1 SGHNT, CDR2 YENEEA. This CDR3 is CASSSPSWEQYF. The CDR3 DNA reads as TGTGCCAGCAGCTCCCCTTCCTGGGAGCAGTACTTC. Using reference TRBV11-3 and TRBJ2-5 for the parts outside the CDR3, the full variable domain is EAGVVQSPRYKIIEKKQPVAFWCNPISGHNTLYWYLQNLGQGPELLIRYENEEAVDDSQLPKDRFSAERLKGVDSTLKIQPAELGDSAVYLCASSSPSWEQYFGPGTRLLVL.

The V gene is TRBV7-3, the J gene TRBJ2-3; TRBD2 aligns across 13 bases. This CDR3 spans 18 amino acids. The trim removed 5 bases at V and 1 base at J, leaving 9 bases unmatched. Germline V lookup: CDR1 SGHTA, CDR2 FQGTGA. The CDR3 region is CASSKKLAGGTGTDTQYF. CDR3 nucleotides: TGTGCCAGCAGCAAGAAACTAGCGGGGGGGACAGGCACAGATACGCAGTATTTT.

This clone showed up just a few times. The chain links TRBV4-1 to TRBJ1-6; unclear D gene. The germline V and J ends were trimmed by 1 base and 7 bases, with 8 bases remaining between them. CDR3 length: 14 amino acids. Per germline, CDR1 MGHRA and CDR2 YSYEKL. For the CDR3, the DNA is TGCGCCAGCAGCCAAGGAAAGGAAAATTCACCCCTCCACTTT. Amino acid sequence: CASSQGKENSPLHF.

Written as DNA, the CDR3 is TGTGCCAGCAGCCCAGGGGGGAACATGAACACTGAAGCTTTCTTT. The encoded protein is CASSPGGNMNTEAFF. V usage is TRBV2 and J usage is TRBJ1-1, with TRBD1 matching over 7 bases. CDR3 length: 15 residues. V shed 6 bases and J 0 bases; nucleotides not matched to a gene: 7. Germline values: CDR1 SNHLY, CDR2 FYNNEI.

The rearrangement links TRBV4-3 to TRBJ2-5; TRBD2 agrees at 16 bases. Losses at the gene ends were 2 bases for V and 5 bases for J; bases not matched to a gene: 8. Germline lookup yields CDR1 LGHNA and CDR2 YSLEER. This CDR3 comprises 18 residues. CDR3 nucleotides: TGCGCCAGCAGCCAACCGGGACTAGCGGGGGGGGCCGGGGAGACCCAGTACTTC. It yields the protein CASSQPGLAGGAGETQYF.

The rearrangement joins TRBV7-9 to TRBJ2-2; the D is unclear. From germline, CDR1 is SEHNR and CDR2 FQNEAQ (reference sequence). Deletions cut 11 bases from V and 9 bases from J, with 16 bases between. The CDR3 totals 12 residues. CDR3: CAYTSGRRELFF. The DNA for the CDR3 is TGTGCCTACACCTCCGGGCGCCGGGAGCTGTTTTTT. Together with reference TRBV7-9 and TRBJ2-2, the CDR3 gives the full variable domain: DTGVSQNPRHKITKRGQNVTFRCDPISEHNRLYWYRQTLGQGPEFLTYFQNEAQLEKSRLLSDRFSAERPKGSFSTLEIQRTEQGDSAMYLCAYTSGRRELFFGEGSRLTVL.

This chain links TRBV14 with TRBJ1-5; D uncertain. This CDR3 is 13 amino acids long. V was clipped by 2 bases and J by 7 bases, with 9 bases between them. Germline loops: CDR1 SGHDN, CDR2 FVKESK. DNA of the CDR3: TGTGCCAGCAGCCAATTCTCGGGGCAGCCCCAGCATTTT. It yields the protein CASSQFSGQPQHF.

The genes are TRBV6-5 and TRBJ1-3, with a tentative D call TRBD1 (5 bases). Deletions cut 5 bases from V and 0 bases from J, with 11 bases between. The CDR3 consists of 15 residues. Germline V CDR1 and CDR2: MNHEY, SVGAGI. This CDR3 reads CASSPTAYSGNTIYF. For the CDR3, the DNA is TGTGCCAGCAGTCCGACAGCGTACTCTGGAAACACCATATATTTT.

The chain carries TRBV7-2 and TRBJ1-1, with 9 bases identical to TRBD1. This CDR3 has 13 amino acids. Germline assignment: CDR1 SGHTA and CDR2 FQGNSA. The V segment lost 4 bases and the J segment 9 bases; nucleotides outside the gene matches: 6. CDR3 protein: CASSSPGTGQAFF. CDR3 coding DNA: TGTGCCAGCAGCTCTCCAGGGACAGGGCAAGCTTTCTTT.

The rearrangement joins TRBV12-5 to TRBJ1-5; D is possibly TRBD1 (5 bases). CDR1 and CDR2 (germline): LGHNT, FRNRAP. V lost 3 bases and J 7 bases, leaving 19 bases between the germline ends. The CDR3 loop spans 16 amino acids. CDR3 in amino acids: CASGFQVGGPGQPQHF. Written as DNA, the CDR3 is TGTGCTAGTGGTTTTCAAGTGGGGGGACCTGGCCAGCCCCAGCATTTT.

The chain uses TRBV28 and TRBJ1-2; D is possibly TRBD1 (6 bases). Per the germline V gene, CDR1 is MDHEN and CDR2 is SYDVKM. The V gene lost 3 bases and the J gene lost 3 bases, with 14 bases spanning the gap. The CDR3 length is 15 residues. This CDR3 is CASSFPGQPYYGYTF. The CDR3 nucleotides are TGTGCCAGCAGTTTCCCAGGACAGCCCTACTATGGCTACACCTTC.

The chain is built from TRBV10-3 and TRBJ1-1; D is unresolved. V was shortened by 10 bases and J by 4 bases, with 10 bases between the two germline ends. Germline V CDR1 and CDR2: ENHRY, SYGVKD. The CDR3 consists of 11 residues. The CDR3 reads CATRWGTEAFF. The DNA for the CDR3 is TGTGCCACCCGGTGGGGCACTGAAGCTTTCTTT.

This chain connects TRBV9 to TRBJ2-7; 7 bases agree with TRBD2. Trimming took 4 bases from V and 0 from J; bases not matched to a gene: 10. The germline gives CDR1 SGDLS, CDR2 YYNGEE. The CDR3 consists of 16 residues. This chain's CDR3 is CASSPPRASGSYEQYF. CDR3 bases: TGTGCCAGCAGCCCCCCTAGGGCTAGCGGCTCCTACGAGCAGTACTTC.

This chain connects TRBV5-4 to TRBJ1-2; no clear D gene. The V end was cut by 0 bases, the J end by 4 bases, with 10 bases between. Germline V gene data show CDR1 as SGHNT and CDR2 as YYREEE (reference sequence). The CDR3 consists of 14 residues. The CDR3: CASSLEGGSYGYTF. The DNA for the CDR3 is TGTGCCAGCAGCTTGGAAGGCGGGTCCTATGGCTACACCTTC.

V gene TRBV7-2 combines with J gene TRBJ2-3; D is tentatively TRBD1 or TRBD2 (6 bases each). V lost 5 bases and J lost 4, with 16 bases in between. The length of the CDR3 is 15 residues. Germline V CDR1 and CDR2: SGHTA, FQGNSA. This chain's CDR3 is CASSPFGGGPDTQYF. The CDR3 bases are TGTGCCAGCAGCCCCTTTGGAGGGGGACCAGATACGCAGTATTTT.

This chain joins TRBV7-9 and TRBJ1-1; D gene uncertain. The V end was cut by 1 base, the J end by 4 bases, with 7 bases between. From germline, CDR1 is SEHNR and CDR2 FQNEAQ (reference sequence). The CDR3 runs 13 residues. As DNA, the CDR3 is TGTGCCAGCAGCTTAGAGACCTCCACTGAAGCTTTCTTT. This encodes CASSLETSTEAFF.

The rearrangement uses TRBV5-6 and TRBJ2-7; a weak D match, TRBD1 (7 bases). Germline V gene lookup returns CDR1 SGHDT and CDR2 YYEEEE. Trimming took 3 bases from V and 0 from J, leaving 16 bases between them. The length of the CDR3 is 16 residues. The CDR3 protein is CASSWRATGPSYEQYF. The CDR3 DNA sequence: TGTGCCAGCAGCTGGAGGGCGACAGGGCCCTCCTACGAGCAGTACTTC.

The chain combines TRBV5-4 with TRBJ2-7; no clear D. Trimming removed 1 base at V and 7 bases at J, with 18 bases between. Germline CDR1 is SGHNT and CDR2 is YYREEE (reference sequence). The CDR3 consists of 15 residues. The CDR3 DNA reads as TGTGCCAGCAGCTTGAGCACAAATAGCTACCTGGAGCAGTACTTC. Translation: CASSLSTNSYLEQYF.

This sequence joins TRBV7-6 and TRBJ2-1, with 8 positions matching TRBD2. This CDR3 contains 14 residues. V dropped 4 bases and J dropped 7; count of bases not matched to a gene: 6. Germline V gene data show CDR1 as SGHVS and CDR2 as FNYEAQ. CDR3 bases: TGTGCCAGCAGCTCGATCCGGGGGGGGAATGAGCAGTTCTTC. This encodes CASSSIRGGNEQFF.

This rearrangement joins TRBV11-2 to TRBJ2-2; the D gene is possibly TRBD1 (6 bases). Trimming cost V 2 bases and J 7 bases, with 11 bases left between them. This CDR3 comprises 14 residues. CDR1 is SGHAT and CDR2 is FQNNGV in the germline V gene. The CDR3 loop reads CASSLNQGIGELFF. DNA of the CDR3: TGTGCCAGCAGCTTAAATCAGGGGATCGGGGAGCTGTTTTTT.

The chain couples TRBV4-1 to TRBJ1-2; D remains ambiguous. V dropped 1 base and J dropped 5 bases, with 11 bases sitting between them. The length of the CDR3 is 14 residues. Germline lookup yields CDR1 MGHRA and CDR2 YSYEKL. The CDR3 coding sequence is TGCGCCAGCAGCCAAGTGGGCGCAGATTATGGCTACACCTTC. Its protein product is CASSQVGADYGYTF.

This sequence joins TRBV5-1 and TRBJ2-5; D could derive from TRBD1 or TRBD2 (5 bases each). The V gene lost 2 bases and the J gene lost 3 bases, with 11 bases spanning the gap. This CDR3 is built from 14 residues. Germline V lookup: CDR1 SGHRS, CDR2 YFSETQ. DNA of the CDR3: TGCGCCAGCAGCTTCCCCGGGACGGAAGAGACCCAGTACTTC. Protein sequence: CASSFPGTEETQYF.